Below are 5 T cell receptor beta chains sequenced from a single sample in a study of T cell clonality in common variable immunodeficiency (dated by TCRdb to about 2015). The library was obtained by the immunoSEQ multiplex PCR assay. TCRdb stores this immuneACCESS table with in-frame sequences only. Part of the clones is absent; in the studies checked, under half of the shortfall reflects unresolved V genes, and no reason is known for the rest. The sample comprises under 65,000 clones, and every one was counted more than once. The leading ten clones occupy around 0.82% of the sample. The specimen sequenced was peripheral blood mononuclear cells. These receptor sequences come from a person aged 18 to 70 in good health.

This clone was counted ten times or more. The CDR3 is cut off 3 residues early in the read; its end comes from the germline J gene. The chain recombines TRBV6-1 with TRBJ2-7; TRBD1 aligns across 9 bases. J was trimmed by 2 bases and V by 2 bases; bases with no gene match: 7. CDR3 length equals 16 residues. Germline assignment: CDR1 MNHNS and CDR2 SASEGT. The CDR3 bases that were read are TGTGCCAGCAGTGAAATGGCGGGACAGGGTGCCTACGAG. This translates into CASSEMAGQGAYE. The CDR3 in its entirety is CASSEMAGQGAYEQYF.

This clone has ten or more counts. The read gets to within 3 residues of the CDR3 end, and the germline J gene fills in the rest. The sample carries other DNA sequences with the same CDR3. The chain joins TRBV5-1 to TRBJ1-1, with 7 bases that match TRBD1. J lost 1 base, V lost 4 bases, and 4 bases had no gene match. CDR1 and CDR2 from the germline V gene are SGHRS and YFSETQ. The CDR3 runs 14 residues. CDR3 amino acids: CASSPRTGNTEAFF. CDR3 bases read: TGCGCCAGCAGCCCACGGACAGGGAACACTGAA.

The table lists this clone with many counts. The CDR3 sequence: CASTRTGLYEQYF. The CDR3 DNA, read in part, is TGCGCCAGCACCAGGACAGGATTATACGAG. The chain has TRBV10-2 and TRBJ2-7, with 7 bases identical to TRBD1. The read ends 3 residues shy of where the CDR3 ends; the end is completed using the germline J gene. V lost 7 bases to trimming and J lost 4 bases; unmatched junction nucleotides: 7. CDR1 and CDR2 from the germline V gene are WSHSY and SAAADI. The length of the CDR3 is 13 residues.

This clone was observed at least ten times. The CDR3 end lies 3 residues beyond the end of the read and is filled in from the germline J gene. The chain has TRBV18 and TRBJ1-6; no firm D call. V lost 6 bases and J 7 bases, leaving 19 bases between the germline ends. The CDR3 runs 16 residues. Germline V gene data show CDR1 as KGHSH and CDR2 as LQKENI. The CDR3 protein is CASSPKFAERNSPLHF. The CDR3 DNA, read in part, is TGTGCCAGCTCCCCTAAGTTTGCGGAGCGGAATTCACCC.

There are many counts of this clone. The read ends 3 residues early relative to the CDR3; the germline J gene fills the gap. J is TRBJ1-5 and V is TRBV20-1; TRBD1 is a possible D gene (6 bases). Germline V gene data show CDR1 as DFQATT and CDR2 as SNEGSKA (reference sequence). V was pared by 3 bases and J by 1 base, with 13 bases between. This CDR3 is built from 15 residues. CDR3: CSASSTGLSNQPQHF. The covered CDR3 bases are TGCAGTGCTAGTAGTACAGGGCTGAGCAATCAGCCC.